This T cell receptor (beta chain) was retrieved from a study of blood T cells in healthy people across ages. In its sample, this clonotype was seen a few times. Its antigen is not identified. Sample-barcoded 5' priming and a J-beta primer mix drove a second PCR of roughly 7 to 11 cycles. A 12-random-nucleotide template-switch adaptor tagged each cDNA molecule. TCRdb passed the 5' RACE reads through MiXCR, listing each CDR3 protein once. This table holds about 1.7 million distinct CDR3 sequences, roughly 27% found once. Germline lookup yields CDR1 SEHNR and CDR2 FQNEAQ (reference sequence). The CDR3 loop spans 14 amino acids. Losses at the gene ends were 2 bases for V and 7 bases for J; bases not matched to a gene: 5. General study results and limits: A roughly linear fall in TCR beta diversity per million T cells was seen with increasing age. Researchers report that TCR beta diversity correlated strongly with naive T cell percentage. Estimates of diversity drawn from one million T cells were considered underestimates.

Sequenced sample: blood. The V and J genes are TRBV7-9 and TRBJ2-1, with 7 bases aligning to TRBD1. This clonotype originated in a woman in her 30s in good health. The DNA for the CDR3 is TGTGCCAGCAGCTTAAACAGGGGTGTGAATGAGCAGTTCTTC. Translating gives CASSLNRGVNEQFF.